This TCR beta chain was captured in a study of early T cells in non-severe SARS-CoV-2 infection. Turning to the study itself: Chains were not paired, and sequencing was done on bulk RNA from unsorted whole blood. Study results and limitations: Using VDJdb, the matching emphasized anti-spike CD8 responses while missing private and CD4 specificities.

Attached unique molecular identifiers marked individual cDNA molecules. From the 5' RACE reads, TCRdb called clonotypes with MiXCR, one entry per CDR3 protein. The sample lists some 60,000 distinct CDR3 sequences, 6% to 8.5% occurring once. A note on this clonotype: No antigen is known for it.

V shed 5 bases and J shed 6 bases, with 18 bases lying between them. CDR3 length: 15 residues. The germline V gene encodes CDR1 SGHTA and CDR2 FQGNSA. The sequence came from an adult who was a healthcare worker with PCR-confirmed SARS-CoV-2 infection or an uninfected control (not recorded which). The sequenced sample was whole blood. This rearrangement joins TRBV7-2 to TRBJ2-3, with D tentatively TRBD1 or TRBD2 (5 bases each). Here the CDR3 DNA reads TGTGCCAGCAGCCCCCATGGACTGGGGGACGATACGCAGTATTTT. Its translation is CASSPHGLGDDTQYF.